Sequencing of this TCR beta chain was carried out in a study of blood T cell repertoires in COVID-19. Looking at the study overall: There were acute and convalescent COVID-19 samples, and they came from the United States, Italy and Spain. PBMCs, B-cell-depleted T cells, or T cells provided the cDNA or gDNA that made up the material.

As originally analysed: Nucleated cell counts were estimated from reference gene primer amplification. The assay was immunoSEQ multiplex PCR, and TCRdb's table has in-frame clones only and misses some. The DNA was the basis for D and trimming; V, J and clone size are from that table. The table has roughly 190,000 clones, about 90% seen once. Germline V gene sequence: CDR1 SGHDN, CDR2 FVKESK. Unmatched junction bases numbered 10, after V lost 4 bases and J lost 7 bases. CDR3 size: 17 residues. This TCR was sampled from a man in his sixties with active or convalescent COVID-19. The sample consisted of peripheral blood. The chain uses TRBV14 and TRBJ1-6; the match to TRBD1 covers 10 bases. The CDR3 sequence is CASSLRRSGQGNSPLHF. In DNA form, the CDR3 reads TGTGCCAGCAGCCTCAGAAGGTCGGGACAGGGGAATTCACCCCTCCACTTT.